This T cell receptor (beta chain) was retrieved from a study of cytomegalovirus exposure and HLA in healthy donors. This clone has more than one count but fewer than ten. As yet, its antigen is unknown. PCR primers comprised 60 Vbeta and 13 Jbeta primers. Sequenced by immunoSEQ multiplex PCR; TCRdb stores in-frame clones only, minus some. The sample consists of more than 95,000 clones, roughly 18% of them appearing once. The V gene's germline CDR1 is SGHAT and CDR2 FQNNGV. This CDR3 spans 14 amino acids. Between the trimmed V and J ends, which lost 2 bases and 0 bases, there was a span of 8 bases. Findings and limits, study-wide: A later look showed TCR association rates differing by HLA locus, highest for DRB1 and lowest for HLA-C. Several top significant clusters appeared, in a later analysis, to be linked to common viral pathogens.

This TCR was sampled from a female donor in good health and CMV-seropositive. The sequenced material came from PBMCs. The chain combines TRBV11-2 with TRBJ2-7, with no clear D. The CDR3 DNA sequence: TGTGCCAGCAGCTTACAGGTCAGCTCCTACGAGCAGTACTTC. Residues: CASSLQVSSYEQYF.